This passage covers 6 T cell receptor beta chains from one sample sequenced in a study of T cell responses to AZD1222 COVID-19 vaccine (dated by TCRdb to the early 2020s). The sample's time point label, in plain terms: baseline before first vaccination. Interpreted using the paper, the treatment or condition label stands for: meningococcal conjugate vaccine given as trial control. Libraries came from the immunoSEQ multiplex PCR assay. TCRdb's version of the immuneACCESS table is confined to in-frame rearrangements and falls short of the full clone set. An unresolved V gene accounts for under half of the shortfall where checked; the remainder is of unknown origin. The sample table contains 100,000 to 120,000 clones; only one count was recorded for over 85% of them. The top ten clones comprise roughly 3% of the sample. The material was peripheral blood, obtained on day 0 of MenACWY control vaccination. The receptors here all came from an adult in good health.

The chain has TRBV9 and TRBJ2-7, with D possibly matching TRBD1 (6 bases). Trimming pared 0 bases from V and 2 bases from J, leaving 9 bases between. CDR1 is SGDLS, CDR2 YYNGEE, per germline. This CDR3 is 14 amino acids long. The CDR3 region is CASSVDTGPYEQYF. CDR3 DNA sequence: TGTGCCAGCAGCGTAGATACAGGGCCCTACGAGCAGTACTTC.

This clone came up once. The rearrangement links TRBV2 to TRBJ2-1, with D possibly being TRBD2 (6 bases). Germline assignment: CDR1 SNHLY and CDR2 FYNNEI. The V end lost 8 bases, the J end lost 5 bases, and 16 bases lay between the germline ends. This CDR3 spans 14 amino acids. CDR3 amino acids: CASRGGTLNNEQFF. The CDR3, as DNA: TGTGCCAGCCGCGGAGGGACCCTTAACAATGAGCAGTTCTTC.

This rearrangement joins TRBV7-3 to TRBJ2-5, with D tentatively TRBD1 (6 bases). Deletions cut 2 bases from V and 3 bases from J, with 7 bases between. The V gene's germline CDR1 is SGHTA and CDR2 FQGTGA. CDR3 length: 13 amino acids. CDR3 in DNA: TGTGCCAGCAGCTTATGGGACAAAGAGACCCAGTACTTC. Amino acid sequence: CASSLWDKETQYF.

The chain is built from TRBV7-3 and TRBJ1-2; 9 positions agree with TRBD1. The ends lost 5 bases at V and 8 bases at J; junction bases unmatched: 6. The CDR3 loop spans 13 amino acids. From germline, CDR1 is SGHTA and CDR2 FQGTGA. The CDR3 is CASSTGTGQGYTF. The CDR3 DNA reads TGTGCCAGCAGCACCGGGACAGGGCAAGGCTACACCTTC.

This clone appeared a single time. The chain is built from TRBV4-1 and TRBJ1-1; tentatively, D is TRBD1 (5 bases). CDR1 MGHRA and CDR2 YSYEKL come from the germline V gene. Deletions cut 0 bases from V and 6 bases from J, with 8 bases between. This CDR3 is built from 13 residues. CDR3 DNA sequence: TGCGCCAGCAGCCAAGACAGGGAGTCTGAAGCTTTCTTT. Its translation: CASSQDRESEAFF.

The gene calls are TRBV11-2 and TRBJ2-1, with D possibly matching TRBD2 (6 bases). Germline V lookup: CDR1 SGHAT, CDR2 FQNNGV. Between the trimmed V and J ends, which lost 4 bases and 2 bases, there was a span of 18 bases. The CDR3 runs 17 residues. The CDR3: CASSSRVAGSAYNEQFF. CDR3 in DNA: TGTGCCAGCAGCTCCCGAGTCGCGGGGTCTGCCTACAATGAGCAGTTCTTC.